One sample yielded the 2 T cell receptor beta chains listed below, sequenced in a study of CD8 T cells in Susac syndrome (dated by TCRdb to between 2019 and 2020). Receptor amplification or capture employed the immunoSEQ multiplex PCR assay. RNA was extracted with the RNeasy kit and about 0.5 to 1 ug was reverse transcribed using random hexamers. TCRdb applied fastp at Q25 and MiXCR to the public reads, then kept only in-frame beta chains. Duplicate CDR3 protein sequences are folded into a single record with the most common DNA and genes. A total of around 71,000 distinct CDR3 sequences appear in this sample, 96% of them only once. The ten largest clones take up 0.11% of the sample. Specimen: CD4+ T cells from PBMCs. These receptors came from a human donor with multiple sclerosis.

This chain joins TRBV7-9 and TRBJ2-7; 9 positions agree with TRBD1. The junction had 13 bases not matched to a gene; V was cut back by 5 bases and J by 5 bases. CDR1 and CDR2 from the germline V gene are SEHNR and FQNEAQ (reference sequence). The CDR3 has 16 amino acids. The CDR3 sequence: CASSHPAGQGQDEQYF. For the CDR3, the DNA is TGTGCCAGCAGCCACCCGGCGGGACAGGGCCAGGACGAGCAGTACTTC.

This chain joins TRBV20-1 and TRBJ2-3, with 8 bases aligning to TRBD2. Trimming at V came to 6 bases and at J to 2 bases, leaving 13 bases not matched to a gene. This CDR3 region has 16 residues. Germline CDR1 DFQATT, CDR2 SNEGSKA (reference sequence). The CDR3 sequence: CSAHDGRGGYTDTQYF. CDR3 nucleotides: TGCAGTGCACATGACGGACGGGGGGGGTACACAGATACGCAGTATTTT.